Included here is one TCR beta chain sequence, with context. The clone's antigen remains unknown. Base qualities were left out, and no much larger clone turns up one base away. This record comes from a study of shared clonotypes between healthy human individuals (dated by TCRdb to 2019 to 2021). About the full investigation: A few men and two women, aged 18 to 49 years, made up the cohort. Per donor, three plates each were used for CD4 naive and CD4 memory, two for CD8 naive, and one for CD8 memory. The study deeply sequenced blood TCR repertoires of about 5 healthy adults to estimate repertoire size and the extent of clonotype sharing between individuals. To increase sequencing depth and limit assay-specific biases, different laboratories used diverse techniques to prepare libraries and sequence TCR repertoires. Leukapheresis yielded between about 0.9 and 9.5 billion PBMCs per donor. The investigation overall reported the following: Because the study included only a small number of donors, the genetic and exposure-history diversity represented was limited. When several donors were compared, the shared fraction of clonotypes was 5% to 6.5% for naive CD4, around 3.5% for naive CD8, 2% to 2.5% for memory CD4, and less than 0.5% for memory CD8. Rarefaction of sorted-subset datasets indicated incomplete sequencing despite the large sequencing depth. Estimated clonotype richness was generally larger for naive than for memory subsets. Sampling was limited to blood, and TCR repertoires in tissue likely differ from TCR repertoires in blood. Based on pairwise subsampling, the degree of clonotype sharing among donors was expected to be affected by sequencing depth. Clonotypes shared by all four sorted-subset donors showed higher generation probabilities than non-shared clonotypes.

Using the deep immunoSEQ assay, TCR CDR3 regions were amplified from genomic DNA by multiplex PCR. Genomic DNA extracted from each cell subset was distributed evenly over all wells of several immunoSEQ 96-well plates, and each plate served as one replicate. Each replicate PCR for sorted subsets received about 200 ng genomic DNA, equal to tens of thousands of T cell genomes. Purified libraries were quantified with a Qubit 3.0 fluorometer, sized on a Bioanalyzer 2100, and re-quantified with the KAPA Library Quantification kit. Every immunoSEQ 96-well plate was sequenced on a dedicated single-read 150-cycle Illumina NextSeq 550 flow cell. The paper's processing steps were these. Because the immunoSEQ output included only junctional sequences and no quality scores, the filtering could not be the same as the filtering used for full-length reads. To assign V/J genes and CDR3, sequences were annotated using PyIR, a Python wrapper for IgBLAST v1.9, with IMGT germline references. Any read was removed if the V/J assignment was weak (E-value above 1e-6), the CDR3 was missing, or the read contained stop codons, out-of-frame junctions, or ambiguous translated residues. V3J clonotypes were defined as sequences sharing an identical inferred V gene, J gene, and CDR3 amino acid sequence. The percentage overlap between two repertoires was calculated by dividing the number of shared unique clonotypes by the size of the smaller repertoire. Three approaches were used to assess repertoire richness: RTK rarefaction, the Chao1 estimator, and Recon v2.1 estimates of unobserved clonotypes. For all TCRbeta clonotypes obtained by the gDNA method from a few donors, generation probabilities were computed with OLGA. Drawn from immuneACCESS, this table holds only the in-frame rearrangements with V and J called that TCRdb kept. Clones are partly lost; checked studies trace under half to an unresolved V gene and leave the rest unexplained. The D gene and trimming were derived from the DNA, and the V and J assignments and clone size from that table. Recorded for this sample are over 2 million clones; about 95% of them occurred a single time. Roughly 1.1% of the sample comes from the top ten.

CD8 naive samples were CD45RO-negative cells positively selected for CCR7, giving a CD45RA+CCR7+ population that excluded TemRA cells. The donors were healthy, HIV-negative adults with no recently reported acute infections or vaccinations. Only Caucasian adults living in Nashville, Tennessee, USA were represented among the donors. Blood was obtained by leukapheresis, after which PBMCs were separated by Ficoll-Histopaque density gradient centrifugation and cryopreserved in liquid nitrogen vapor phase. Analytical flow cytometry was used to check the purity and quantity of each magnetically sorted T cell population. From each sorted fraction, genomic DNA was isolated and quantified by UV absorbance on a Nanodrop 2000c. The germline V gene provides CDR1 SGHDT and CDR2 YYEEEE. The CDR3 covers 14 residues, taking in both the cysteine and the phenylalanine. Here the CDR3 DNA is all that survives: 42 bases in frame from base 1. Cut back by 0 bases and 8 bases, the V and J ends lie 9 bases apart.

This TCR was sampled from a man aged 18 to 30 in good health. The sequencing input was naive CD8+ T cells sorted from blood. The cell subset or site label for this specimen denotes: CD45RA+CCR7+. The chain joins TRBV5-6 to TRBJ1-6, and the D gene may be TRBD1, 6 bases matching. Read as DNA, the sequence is TGTGCCAGCAGCTTGGGACAGGATTATTCACCCCTCCACTTT. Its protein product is CASSLGQDYSPLHF. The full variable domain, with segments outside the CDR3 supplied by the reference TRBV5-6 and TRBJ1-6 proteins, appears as DAGVTQSPTHLIKTRGQQVTLRCSPKSGHDTVSWYQQALGQGPQFIFQYYEEEERQRGNFPDRFSGHQFPNYSSELNVNALLLGDSALYLCASSLGQDYSPLHFGNGTRLTVT.